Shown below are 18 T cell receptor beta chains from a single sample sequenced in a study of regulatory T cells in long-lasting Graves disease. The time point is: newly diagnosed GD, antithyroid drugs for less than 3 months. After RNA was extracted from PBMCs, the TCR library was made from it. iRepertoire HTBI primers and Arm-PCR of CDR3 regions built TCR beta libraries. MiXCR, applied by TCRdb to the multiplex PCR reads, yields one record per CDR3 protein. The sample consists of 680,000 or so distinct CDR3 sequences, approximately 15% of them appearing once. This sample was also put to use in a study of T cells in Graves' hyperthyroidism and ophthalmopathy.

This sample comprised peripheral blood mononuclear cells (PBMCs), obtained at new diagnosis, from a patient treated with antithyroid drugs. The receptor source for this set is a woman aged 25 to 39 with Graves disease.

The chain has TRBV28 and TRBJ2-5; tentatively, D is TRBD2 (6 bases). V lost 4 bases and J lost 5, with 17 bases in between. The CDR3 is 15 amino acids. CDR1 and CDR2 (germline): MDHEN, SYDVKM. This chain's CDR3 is CASSYPGAGRETQYF. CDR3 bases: TGTGCCAGCAGTTACCCCGGGGCGGGAAGGGAGACCCAGTACTTC.

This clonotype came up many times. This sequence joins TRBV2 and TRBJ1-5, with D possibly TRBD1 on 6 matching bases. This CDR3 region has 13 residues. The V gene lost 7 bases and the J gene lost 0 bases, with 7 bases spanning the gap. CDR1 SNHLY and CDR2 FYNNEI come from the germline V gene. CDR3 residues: CASKGDSNQPQHF. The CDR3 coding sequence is TGTGCCAGCAAGGGGGATAGCAATCAGCCCCAGCATTTT.

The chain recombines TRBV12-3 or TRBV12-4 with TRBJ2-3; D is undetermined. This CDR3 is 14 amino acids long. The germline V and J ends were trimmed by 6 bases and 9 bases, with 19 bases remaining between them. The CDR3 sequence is CASSTFLQAGTQYF. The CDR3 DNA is TGTGCCAGCAGCACATTCCTCCAGGCAGGAACGCAGTATTTT.

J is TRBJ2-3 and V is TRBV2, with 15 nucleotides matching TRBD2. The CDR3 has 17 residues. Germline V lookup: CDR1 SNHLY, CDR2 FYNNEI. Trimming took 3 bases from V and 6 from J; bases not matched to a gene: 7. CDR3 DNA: TGTGCCAGCAGTGAGGGACTAGCGGGAGGAAGCGGGGATACGCAGTATTTT. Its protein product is CASSEGLAGGSGDTQYF.

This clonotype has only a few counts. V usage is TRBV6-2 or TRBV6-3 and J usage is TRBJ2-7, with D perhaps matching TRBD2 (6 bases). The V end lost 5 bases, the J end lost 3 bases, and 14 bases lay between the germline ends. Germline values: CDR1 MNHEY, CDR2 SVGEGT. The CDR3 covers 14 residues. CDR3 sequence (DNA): TGTGCCAGCAGTGACAATACGGGGGTCTACGAGCAGTACTTC. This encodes CASSDNTGVYEQYF.

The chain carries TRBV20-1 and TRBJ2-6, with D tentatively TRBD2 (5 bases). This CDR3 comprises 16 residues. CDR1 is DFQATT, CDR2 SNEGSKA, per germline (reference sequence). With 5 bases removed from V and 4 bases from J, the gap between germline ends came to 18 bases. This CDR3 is CSASRRGSIGANVLTF. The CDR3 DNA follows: TGCAGTGCTTCCCGTCGGGGATCGATCGGGGCCAACGTCCTGACTTTC.

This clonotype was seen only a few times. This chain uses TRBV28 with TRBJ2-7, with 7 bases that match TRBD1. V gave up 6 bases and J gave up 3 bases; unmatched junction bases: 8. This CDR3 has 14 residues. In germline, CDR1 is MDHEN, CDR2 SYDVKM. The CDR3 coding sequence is TGTGCCAGCAGGCCGCCGGGACAGAGCTACGAGCAGTACTTC. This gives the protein CASRPPGQSYEQYF.

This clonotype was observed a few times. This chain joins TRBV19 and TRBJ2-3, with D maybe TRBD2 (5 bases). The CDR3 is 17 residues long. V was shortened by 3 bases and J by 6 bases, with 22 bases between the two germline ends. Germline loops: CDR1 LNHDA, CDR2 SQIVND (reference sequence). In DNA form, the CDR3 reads TGTGCCAGTAGTATTTCGGTTCGGAGAGGGAGAGTGGATACGCAGTATTTT. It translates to CASSISVRRGRVDTQYF.

The CDR3 is CASRRTENEKLFF. CDR3 sequence (DNA): TGTGCCAGCAGGCGTACAGAAAATGAAAAACTGTTTTTT. The gene calls are TRBV6-1 and TRBJ1-4; no clear D. Trimming removed 6 bases at V and 5 bases at J, with 10 bases between. CDR3 length equals 13 residues. CDR1 and CDR2 from the germline V gene are MNHNS and SASEGT.

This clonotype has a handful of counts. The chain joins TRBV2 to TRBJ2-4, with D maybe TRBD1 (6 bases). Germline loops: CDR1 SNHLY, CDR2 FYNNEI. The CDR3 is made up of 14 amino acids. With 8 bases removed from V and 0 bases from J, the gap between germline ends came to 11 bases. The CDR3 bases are TGTGCCAGCGGCGAGGGGGTAGCCAAAAACATTCAGTACTTC. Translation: CASGEGVAKNIQYF.

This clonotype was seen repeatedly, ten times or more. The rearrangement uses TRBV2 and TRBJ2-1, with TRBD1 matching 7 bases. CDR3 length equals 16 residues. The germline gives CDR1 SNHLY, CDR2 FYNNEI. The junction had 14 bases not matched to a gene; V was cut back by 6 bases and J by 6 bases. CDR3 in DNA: TGTGCCAGCAGCTCGGGACAGACTTATACCATCAATGAGCAGTTCTTC. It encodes CASSSGQTYTINEQFF. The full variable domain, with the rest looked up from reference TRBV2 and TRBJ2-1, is EPEVTQTPSHQVTQMGQEVILRCVPISNHLYFYWYRQILGQKVEFLVSFYNNEISEKSEIFDDQFSVERPDGSNFTLKIRSTKLEDSAMYFCASSSGQTYTINEQFFGPGTRLTVL.

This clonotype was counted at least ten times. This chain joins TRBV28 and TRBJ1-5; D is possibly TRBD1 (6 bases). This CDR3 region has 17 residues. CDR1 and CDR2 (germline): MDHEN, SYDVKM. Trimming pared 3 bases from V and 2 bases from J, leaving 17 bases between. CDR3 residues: CASSLRGVGSGNQPQHF. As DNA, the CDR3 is TGTGCCAGCAGTTTGAGGGGGGTAGGGTCGGGCAATCAGCCCCAGCATTTT. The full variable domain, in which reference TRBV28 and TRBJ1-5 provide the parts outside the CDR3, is DVKVTQSSRYLVKRTGEKVFLECVQDMDHENMFWYRQDPGLGLRLIYFSYDVKMKEKGDIPEGYSVSREKKERFSLILESASTNQTSMYLCASSLRGVGSGNQPQHFGDGTRLSIL.

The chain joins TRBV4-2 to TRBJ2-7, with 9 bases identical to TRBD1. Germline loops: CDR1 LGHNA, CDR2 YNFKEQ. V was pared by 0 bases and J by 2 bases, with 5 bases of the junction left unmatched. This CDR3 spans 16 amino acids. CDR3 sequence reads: CASSQDLGDRAYEQYF. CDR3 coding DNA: TGTGCCAGCAGCCAAGATTTGGGGGACAGGGCCTACGAGCAGTACTTC.

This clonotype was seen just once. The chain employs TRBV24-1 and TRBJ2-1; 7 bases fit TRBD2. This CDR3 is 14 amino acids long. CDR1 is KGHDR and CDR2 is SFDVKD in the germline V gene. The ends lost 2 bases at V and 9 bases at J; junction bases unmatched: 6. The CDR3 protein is CATSDWEGVGEQFF. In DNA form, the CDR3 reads TGTGCCACCAGTGATTGGGAGGGTGTGGGTGAGCAGTTCTTC.

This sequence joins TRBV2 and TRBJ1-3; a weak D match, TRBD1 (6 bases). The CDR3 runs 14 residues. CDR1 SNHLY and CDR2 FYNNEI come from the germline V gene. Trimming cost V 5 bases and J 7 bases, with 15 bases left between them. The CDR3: CASSKGVVENTIYF. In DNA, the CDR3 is TGTGCCAGCAGTAAGGGGGTGGTGGAGAACACCATATATTTT.

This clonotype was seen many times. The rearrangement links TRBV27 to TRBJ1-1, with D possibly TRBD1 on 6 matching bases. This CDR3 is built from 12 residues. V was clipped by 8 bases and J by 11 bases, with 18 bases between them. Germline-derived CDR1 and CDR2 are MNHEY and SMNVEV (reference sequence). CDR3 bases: TGTGCCAGCTTAAACCGTGGACAGCGGGCTTTCTTT. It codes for CASLNRGQRAFF.

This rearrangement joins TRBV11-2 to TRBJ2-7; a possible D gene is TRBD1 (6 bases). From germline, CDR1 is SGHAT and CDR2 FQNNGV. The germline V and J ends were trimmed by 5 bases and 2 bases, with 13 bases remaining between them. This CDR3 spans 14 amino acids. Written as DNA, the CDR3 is TGTGCCAGCAGCAAAAGGGGGAGCACCTACGAGCAGTACTTC. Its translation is CASSKRGSTYEQYF.

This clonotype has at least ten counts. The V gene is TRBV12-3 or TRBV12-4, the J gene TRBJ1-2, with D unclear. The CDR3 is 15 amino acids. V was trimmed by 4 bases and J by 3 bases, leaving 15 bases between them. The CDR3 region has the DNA TGTGCCAGCAGTTATAGTGCCCTCGGGGACTATGGCTACACCTTC. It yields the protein CASSYSALGDYGYTF.